The entry below describes one T cell receptor (beta chain). The sample holds one count of this clone. Its recognized antigen is unknown. No quality values exist for individual bases; no much larger clone is one base distant. The sample is drawn from a study of blood T cell repertoires in COVID-19 (TCRdb year 2020). Regarding the study in general: Collaborator samples came from the United States, Italy and Spain and covered acute and convalescent phases of COVID-19. The prospective study material was composed of cDNA or gDNA derived from T cells, B-cell-depleted T cells, or PBMCs. The dataset comprised deeply sampled blood TCRbeta repertoires from subjects exposed to, actively infected with, or recovered from COVID-19. The repertoires were made available in a free public database intended to serve as a resource for research on the immune response to SARS-CoV-2. The samples were drawn from the first 160 participants of the ongoing ImmuneRACE study and from 1,254 subjects provided by 6 global collaborators. The sample metadata nearly always contained a de-identified subject ID, COVID-19 status, age in years and sex. Where available, HLA class I and class II types were obtained from metadata supplied by the sample provider rather than from assay-based typing. What the study reported, not specific to this receptor: The quantity of clinical and demographic metadata differed by source and by participant and was supplied without curation.

One collaborating source in Seattle enrolled patients while the patients were actively infected and followed the patients over time throughout the course of disease. Collaborating institutions collected whole blood in K2EDTA tubes following their own protocols. For TCRbeta analysis, collaborators shipped samples in one of three forms: frozen whole blood, isolated PBMCs, or DNA extracted from either of those sample types. Looking up the germline V gene (reference sequence) yields CDR1 GTSNPN and CDR2 SVGIG. The trim is 3 bases for V and 10 bases for J, with a gap of 13 bases between the germline ends. There are 13 amino acids in the CDR3, from cysteine to phenylalanine inclusive. Of all the DNA, just the CDR3 is kept, 39 bases in frame from base 1. TCRbeta CDR3 regions were amplified from genomic DNA by means of the immunoSEQ Assay, a bias-controlled multiplex PCR. On the study's bioinformatics: The number of nucleated cells in each sample was estimated by amplification of reference gene primers within the assay. Sequence reads were collapsed and filtered to measure the absolute abundance of every unique TCRbeta CDR3 rearrangement. For each sample, productive Simpson clonality was calculated as the square root of Simpson's diversity index over productive rearrangements. This is the immuneACCESS table as TCRdb keeps it, with only in-frame sequences that have V and J called. A part of the clones is gone; compared with another copy, unresolved V genes explain less than half, and the rest is unexplained. V and J calls plus clone size are reproduced from that table; the DNA served to infer D and trimming. In all, the sample holds 200,000 to 250,000 clones, and roughly 88% of those were seen once. The ten largest clones represent approximately 6% of the sample.

Input material: peripheral blood. The chain couples TRBV30 to TRBJ1-6; tentative D gene TRBD1, with 6 bases matching. The source of this sequence is a woman at least 80 years old with COVID-19, enrolled during active disease. Here the CDR3 is given as CAWSMGGQSPLHF. The bases are TGTGCCTGGAGCATGGGGGGGCAATCACCCCTCCACTTT. With all but the CDR3 taken from the reference TRBV30 and TRBJ1-6 genes, the full variable domain is: SQTIHQWPATLVQPVGSPLSLECTVEGTSNPNLYWYRQAAGRGLQLLFYSVGIGQISSEVPQNLSASRPQDRQFILSSKKLLLSDSGFYLCAWSMGGQSPLHFGNGTRLTVT.